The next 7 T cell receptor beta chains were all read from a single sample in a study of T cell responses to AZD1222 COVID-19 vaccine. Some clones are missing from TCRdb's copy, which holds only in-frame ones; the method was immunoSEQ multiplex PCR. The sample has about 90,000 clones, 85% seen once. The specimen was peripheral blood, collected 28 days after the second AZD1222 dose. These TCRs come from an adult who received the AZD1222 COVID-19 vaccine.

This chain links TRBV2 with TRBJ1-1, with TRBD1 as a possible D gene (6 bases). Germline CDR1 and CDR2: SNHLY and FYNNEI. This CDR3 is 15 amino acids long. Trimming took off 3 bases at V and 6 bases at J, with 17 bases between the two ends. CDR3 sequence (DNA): TGTGCCAGCAGTGATGCGGGACATTCTGGCCCTGAAGCTTTCTTT. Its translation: CASSDAGHSGPEAFF.

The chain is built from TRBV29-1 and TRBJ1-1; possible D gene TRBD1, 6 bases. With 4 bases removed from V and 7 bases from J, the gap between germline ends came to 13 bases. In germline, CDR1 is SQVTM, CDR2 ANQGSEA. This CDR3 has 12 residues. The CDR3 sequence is CSVVPGDYEAFF. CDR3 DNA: TGCAGCGTTGTCCCAGGGGATTATGAAGCTTTCTTT.

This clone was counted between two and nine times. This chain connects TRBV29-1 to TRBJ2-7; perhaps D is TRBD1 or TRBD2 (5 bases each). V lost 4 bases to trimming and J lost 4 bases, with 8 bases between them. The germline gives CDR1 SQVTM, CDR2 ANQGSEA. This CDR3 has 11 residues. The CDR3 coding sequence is TGCAGCGTTGGGGACGGTTACGAGCAGTACTTC. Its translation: CSVGDGYEQYF.

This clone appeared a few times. The CDR3 protein is CASSEGGRAGHEQFF. The CDR3 DNA sequence: TGTGCCAGCAGCGAGGGCGGGAGGGCAGGCCATGAGCAGTTCTTC. This chain joins TRBV6-2 or TRBV6-3 and TRBJ2-1, with 9 bases identical to TRBD2. V was clipped by 6 bases and J by 8 bases; unmatched bases: 11. Germline CDR1 reads MNHEY; CDR2 reads SVGEGT. CDR3 size: 15 residues.

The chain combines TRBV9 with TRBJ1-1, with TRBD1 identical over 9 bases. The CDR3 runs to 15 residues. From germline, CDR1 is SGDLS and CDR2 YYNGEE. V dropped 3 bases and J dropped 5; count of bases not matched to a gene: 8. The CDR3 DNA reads TGTGCCAGCAGCGACGGGACAGGGTTTGGTACTGAAGCTTTCTTT. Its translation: CASSDGTGFGTEAFF.

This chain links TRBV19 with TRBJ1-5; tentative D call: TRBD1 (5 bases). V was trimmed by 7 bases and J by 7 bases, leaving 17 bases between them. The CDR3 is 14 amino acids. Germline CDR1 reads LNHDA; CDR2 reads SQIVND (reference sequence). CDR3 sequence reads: CASTIWGIDQPQHF. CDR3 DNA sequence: TGTGCCAGTACGATTTGGGGGATAGACCAGCCCCAGCATTTT.

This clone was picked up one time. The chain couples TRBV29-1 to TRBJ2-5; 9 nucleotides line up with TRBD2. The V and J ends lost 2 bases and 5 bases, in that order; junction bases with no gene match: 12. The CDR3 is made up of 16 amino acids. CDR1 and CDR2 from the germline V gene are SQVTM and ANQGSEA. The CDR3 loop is CSVERGSGRGGETQYF. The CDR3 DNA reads TGCAGCGTTGAAAGGGGTAGCGGGAGAGGGGGGGAGACCCAGTACTTC.